This passage covers 25 T cell receptor beta chains from one sample sequenced in a study of cytomegalovirus exposure and HLA in healthy donors (dated by TCRdb to the late 2010s). Library preparation employed the immunoSEQ multiplex PCR assay. For the multiplex PCR, a mixture combining 60 forward primers for TCR Vbeta segments and 13 reverse primers for TCR Jbeta segments was used. This is the immuneACCESS table as TCRdb keeps it, with only in-frame sequences that have V and J called. A part of the clones is gone; compared with another copy, unresolved V genes explain less than half, and the rest is unexplained. The table for this sample lists 90,000 or so clones; roughly four fifths of them were counted only once. The ten largest make up about 3.7% of the sample. Sequencing input: PBMCs. These receptors all stem from a man under 40 in good health and CMV-seropositive.

The chain couples TRBV16 to TRBJ1-2; maybe TRBD1 (6 bases). Germline lookup yields CDR1 KGHSY and CDR2 FQNENV. Between the trimmed V and J ends, which lost 3 bases and 8 bases, there was a span of 16 bases. This CDR3 has 14 amino acids. The CDR3 sequence: CASSQSKQGGGYTF. CDR3 nucleotide sequence: TGTGCCAGCAGCCAGTCGAAACAGGGTGGGGGCTACACCTTC.

The chain employs TRBV11-2 and TRBJ1-4; 11 bases align to TRBD1. The junction had 4 bases not matched to a gene; V was cut back by 2 bases and J by 8 bases. The CDR3 has 15 amino acids. Germline CDR1 is SGHAT and CDR2 is FQNNGV. In DNA, the CDR3 is TGTGCCAGCAGCTTACCGGACAGGGGGCGAGAAAAACTGTTTTTT. This encodes CASSLPDRGREKLFF.

The chain joins TRBV28 to TRBJ2-7; the D gene is possibly TRBD2 (6 bases). With 7 bases removed from V and 3 bases from J, the gap between germline ends came to 31 bases. Germline V lookup: CDR1 MDHEN, CDR2 SYDVKM. The CDR3 has 19 amino acids. This chain's CDR3 is CASTFYGSRDSAIIYEQYF. In nucleotides, the CDR3 is TGTGCCAGCACCTTTTATGGGTCCCGGGACTCAGCGATTATCTACGAGCAGTACTTC. The full variable domain, with the rest looked up from reference TRBV28 and TRBJ2-7, is DVKVTQSSRYLVKRTGEKVFLECVQDMDHENMFWYRQDPGLGLRLIYFSYDVKMKEKGDIPEGYSVSREKKERFSLILESASTNQTSMYLCASTFYGSRDSAIIYEQYFGPGTRLTVT.

The chain couples TRBV18 to TRBJ1-2, with D tentatively TRBD1 (6 bases). Germline V gene sequence: CDR1 KGHSH, CDR2 LQKENI. The CDR3 sequence is 14 residues long. The V and J ends lost 6 bases and 8 bases respectively, with 19 bases between them. For the CDR3, the DNA is TGTGCCAGCTCCCCCCTCACAGGGACCGGCGGCTACACCTTC. Translated, it gives CASSPLTGTGGYTF.

The chain is built from TRBV6-6 and TRBJ2-1, with a possible D match to TRBD2 (5 bases). Germline V gives CDR1 MNHNY, CDR2 SVGAGI (reference sequence). V lost 6 bases, J lost 5 bases, and 11 bases lay in between. The CDR3 length is 13 residues. The CDR3 loop is CASSYGENNEQFF. The CDR3, as DNA: TGTGCCAGCAGCTACGGGGAGAACAATGAGCAGTTCTTC.

The table lists this clone with a count of one. The rearrangement joins TRBV7-2 to TRBJ2-3; TRBD2 matches 9 bases. From germline, CDR1 is SGHTA and CDR2 FQGNSA. The CDR3 runs to 16 residues. V shed 3 bases, J shed 2 bases, and the junction held 6 bases outside the gene matches. CDR3 in DNA: TGTGCCAGCAGCTTTGATAGCGGGAGATTCACAGATACGCAGTATTTT. This codes for CASSFDSGRFTDTQYF.

The V call is TRBV14, the J call TRBJ2-7; 9 positions match TRBD1. The germline CDR1 and CDR2 sequences are SGHDN and FVKESK. The V gene end was trimmed by 5 bases and the J gene end by 3 bases; junction bases not matched to a gene: 11. The CDR3 covers 16 residues. In DNA form, the CDR3 reads TGTGCCAGCAGCTACCTCCGGGGACAGGGTGACTACGAGCAGTACTTC. Translated: CASSYLRGQGDYEQYF.

The chain recombines TRBV7-8 with TRBJ2-2; D not certain. There are 18 residues in the CDR3. The germline CDR1 and CDR2 sequences are SGHVS and FQNEAQ. V was cut by 0 bases and J by 4 bases, with 18 bases left in between. As DNA, the CDR3 is TGTGCCAGCAGCTTAGCGCAAAGACTGGCCCACGCCACCGGGGAGCTGTTTTTT. Amino acids: CASSLAQRLAHATGELFF.

V gene TRBV6-5 combines with J gene TRBJ2-1; 7 bases are shared with TRBD2. The V and J ends lost 6 bases and 2 bases, in that order; junction bases with no gene match: 4. Germline V gene data show CDR1 as MNHEY and CDR2 as SVGAGI. The CDR3 is made up of 14 amino acids. The CDR3 nucleotides read TGTGCCAGCAGCCCTAGCGGACCCTACAATGAGCAGTTCTTC. It yields the protein CASSPSGPYNEQFF.

This chain uses TRBV28 with TRBJ2-5, with D possibly TRBD1 on 5 matching bases. Trimming stripped 10 bases from V and 2 bases from J, with 17 bases between. The CDR3 has 14 amino acids. The germline gives CDR1 MDHEN, CDR2 SYDVKM. CDR3 amino acids: CATISADRQETQYF. CDR3 nucleotides: TGTGCCACTATATCGGCTGACAGACAAGAGACCCAGTACTTC.

The chain is built from TRBV5-4 and TRBJ2-3; tentatively, D is TRBD1 (5 bases). The CDR3 totals 14 residues. The ends were cut back, 1 base at V and 5 bases at J, with 11 bases in the middle. CDR1 and CDR2 from the germline V gene are SGHNT and YYREEE (reference sequence). CDR3 sequence reads: CASSLPRGGDTQYF. The CDR3 DNA reads as TGTGCCAGCAGCTTGCCTAGGGGTGGAGATACGCAGTATTTT.

The V gene is TRBV11-2, the J gene TRBJ1-1, with 9 bases fitting TRBD1. The V gene end was trimmed by 5 bases and the J gene end by 5 bases; junction bases not matched to a gene: 12. The V gene's germline CDR1 is SGHAT and CDR2 FQNNGV. CDR3 size: 16 residues. The CDR3 region is CASSRTGGRSGTEAFF. The CDR3 bases are TGTGCCAGCAGCCGAACAGGGGGCCGTTCGGGAACTGAAGCTTTCTTT.

This clone was observed a single time. The chain carries TRBV30 and TRBJ2-3; D gene ambiguous. This CDR3 is 13 amino acids long. CDR1 is GTSNPN and CDR2 is SVGIG in the germline V gene (reference sequence). V was clipped by 8 bases and J by 3 bases, with 15 bases between them. DNA of the CDR3: TGTGCCATTTCACACCCACCGACAGATACGCAGTATTTT. Protein: CAISHPPTDTQYF.

V usage is TRBV25-1 and J usage is TRBJ2-2; D might be TRBD2 (7 bases). Germline values: CDR1 MGHDK, CDR2 SYGVNS. This CDR3 has 14 residues. V was trimmed by 11 bases and J by 0 bases, leaving 13 bases between them. CDR3 coding DNA: TGTGCCGGGGGGGGCAGGGCGAACACCGGGGAGCTGTTTTTT. Amino acids: CAGGGRANTGELFF. Using reference TRBV25-1 and TRBJ2-2 for the parts outside the CDR3, the full variable domain is EADIYQTPRYLVIGTGKKITLECSQTMGHDKMYWYQQDPGMELHLIHYSYGVNSTEKGDLSSESTVSRIRTEHFPLTLESARPSHTSQYLCAGGGRANTGELFFGEGSRLTVL.

Only a few counts were recorded for this clone. CDR3 bases: TGTGCCAGCAGTTTTTCTGAGGGGGCGCTGGGGTATGACGAGCAGTACTTC. Amino acids: CASSFSEGALGYDEQYF. This chain links TRBV9 with TRBJ2-7, with 7 nucleotides matching TRBD1. Per the germline V gene, CDR1 is SGDLS and CDR2 is YYNGEE. The V segment lost 5 bases and the J segment 5 bases; nucleotides outside the gene matches: 19. This CDR3 comprises 17 residues. The full variable domain, with the rest looked up from reference TRBV9 and TRBJ2-7, is DSGVTQTPKHLITATGQRVTLRCSPRSGDLSVYWYQQSLDQGLQFLIQYYNGEERAKGNILERFSAQQFPDLHSELNLSSLELGDSALYFCASSFSEGALGYDEQYFGPGTRLTVT.

This chain links TRBV11-2 with TRBJ2-4; D not certain. CDR3 length equals 12 residues. The germline V gene has CDR1 SGHAT and CDR2 FQNNGV. V was shortened by 5 bases and J by 16 bases, with 18 bases between the two germline ends. As DNA, the CDR3 is TGTGCCAGCAGCCCCAGCCGGGTGTTCGCTTACTTC. The encoded protein is CASSPSRVFAYF.

This chain joins TRBV5-4 and TRBJ2-5, with 9 bases that match TRBD2. The last part of the DNA fits TRBJ2-7 better; the J call may be wrong. There are 15 residues in the CDR3. Germline CDR1 SGHNT, CDR2 YYREEE (reference sequence). The CDR3 here is CATLPWGREGDEQYF. CDR3 coding DNA: TGTGCCACCCTCCCGTGGGGGCGGGAGGGCGACGAGCAGTACTTC.

A single count supports this clone. The chain uses TRBV9 and TRBJ2-1, with D maybe TRBD2 (6 bases). Trimming left V 2 bases short and J 1 base short, with 10 bases between. The germline V gene encodes CDR1 SGDLS and CDR2 YYNGEE. This CDR3 spans 15 amino acids. The DNA for the CDR3 is TGTGCCAGCAGCGTTAGCGGCGATTCCTACAATGAGCAGTTCTTC. This translates into CASSVSGDSYNEQFF.

The genes are TRBV7-2 and TRBJ2-2, with no clear D. V was cut by 2 bases and J by 1 base, with 5 bases left in between. Germline CDR1 SGHTA, CDR2 FQGNSA. The CDR3 is 14 amino acids. The CDR3 region is CASSLSLNTGELFF. CDR3 DNA sequence: TGTGCCAGCAGCTTATCACTGAACACCGGGGAGCTGTTTTTT.

The V gene is TRBV5-6, the J gene TRBJ2-3; the match to TRBD2 covers 13 bases. The CDR3 runs to 16 residues. The germline gives CDR1 SGHDT, CDR2 YYEEEE. Germline trimming cut 9 bases from V and 3 bases from J; bases unmatched to any gene: 10. CDR3 DNA: TGTGCCACCACTAGGACTAGCGGGAGCTGGACAGATACGCAGTATTTT. This codes for CATTRTSGSWTDTQYF.

In this sample, this clone turned up a few times. This sequence joins TRBV5-1 and TRBJ1-6; 7 bases fit TRBD1. The V gene's germline CDR1 is SGHRS and CDR2 YFSETQ. This CDR3 comprises 15 residues. Trimming removed 4 bases from V and 10 bases from J; junction bases left unmatched: 11. The CDR3 protein is CASSPTETGLSPLHF. As DNA, the CDR3 is TGCGCCAGCAGCCCGACGGAGACAGGGTTATCACCCCTCCACTTT.

This clone was detected a few times. The gene calls are TRBV27 and TRBJ2-5; D not resolved. The CDR3 has 11 amino acids. Trimming shortened V by 6 bases and J by 5 bases, and 7 bases separated the two germline ends. Germline CDR1 and CDR2: MNHEY and SMNVEV (reference sequence). The CDR3 here is CASSLGETQYF. The CDR3 nucleotides are TGTGCCAGCAGCCTCGGGGAGACCCAGTACTTC.

This clone was counted a single time. V is TRBV11-3 and J is TRBJ2-7; TRBD2 matches at 8 bases. The length of the CDR3 is 15 residues. J was trimmed by 1 base and V by 3 bases; bases with no gene match: 5. The V gene's germline CDR1 is SGHNT and CDR2 YENEEA. This chain's CDR3 is CASSLGAGVSYEQYF. The CDR3 bases are TGTGCCAGCAGCTTGGGAGCGGGAGTATCCTACGAGCAGTACTTC. The full variable domain, in which reference TRBV11-3 and TRBJ2-7 provide the parts outside the CDR3, is EAGVVQSPRYKIIEKKQPVAFWCNPISGHNTLYWYLQNLGQGPELLIRYENEEAVDDSQLPKDRFSAERLKGVDSTLKIQPAELGDSAVYLCASSLGAGVSYEQYFGPGTRLTVT.

The chain recombines TRBV19 with TRBJ2-3; 11 bases are shared with TRBD2. This CDR3 region has 13 residues. Trimming cost V 8 bases and J 5 bases; bases outside gene matches: 3. Germline CDR1 is LNHDA and CDR2 is SQIVND (reference sequence). The CDR3 nucleotides are TGTGCCAGTTCCGGGACTAGCGGAGATACGCAGTATTTT. It specifies CASSGTSGDTQYF. The full variable domain, in which reference TRBV19 and TRBJ2-3 provide the parts outside the CDR3, is DGGITQSPKYLFRKEGQNVTLSCEQNLNHDAMYWYRQDPGQGLRLIYYSQIVNDFQKGDIAEGYSVSREKKESFPLTVTSAQKNPTAFYLCASSGTSGDTQYFGPGTRLTVL.

The V call is TRBV5-4, the J call TRBJ2-6; no clear D. V lost 7 bases to trimming and J lost 0 bases, with 11 bases between them. Per the germline V gene, CDR1 is SGHNT and CDR2 is YYREEE (reference sequence). The CDR3 spans 15 residues. The CDR3 DNA reads as TGTGCCAGCGAACGGGTTCTCTCTGGGGCCAACGTCCTGACTTTC. It specifies CASERVLSGANVLTF.